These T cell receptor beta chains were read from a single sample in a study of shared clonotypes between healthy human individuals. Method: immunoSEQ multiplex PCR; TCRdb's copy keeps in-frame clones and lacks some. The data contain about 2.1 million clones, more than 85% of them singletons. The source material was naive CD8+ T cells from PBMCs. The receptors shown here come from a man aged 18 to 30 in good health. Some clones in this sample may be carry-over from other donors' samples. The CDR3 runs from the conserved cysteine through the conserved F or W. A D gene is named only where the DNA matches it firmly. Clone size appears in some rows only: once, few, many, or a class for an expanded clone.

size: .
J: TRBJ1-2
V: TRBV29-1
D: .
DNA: TGCAGCGTTGTAGGGGGGCAGTTCTATGGCTACACCTTC
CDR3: CSVVGGQFYGYTF

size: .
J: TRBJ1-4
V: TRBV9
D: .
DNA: TGTGCCAGCAGCGCTGGGGGGGGACCGCCTTATTTT
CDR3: CASSAGGGPPYF

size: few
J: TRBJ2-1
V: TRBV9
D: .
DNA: TGTGCCAGCAGCCCGAGGGACGCGGGCTACAATGAGCAGTTCTTC
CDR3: CASSPRDAGYNEQFF

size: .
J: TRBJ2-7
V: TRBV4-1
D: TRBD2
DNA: TGCGCCAGCAGCGAAAAGGTAGCGGGAAGCGACGAGCAGTACTTC
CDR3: CASSEKVAGSDEQYF

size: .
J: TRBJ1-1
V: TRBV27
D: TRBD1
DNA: TGTGCCAGCAGTTTGGGACAGGGACCCACTGAAGCTTTCTTT
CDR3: CASSLGQGPTEAFF

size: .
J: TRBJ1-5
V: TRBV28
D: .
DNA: TGTGCCAGCAGTCAACAGCCCCCAGCCCAGCATTTT
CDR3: CASSQQPPAQHF

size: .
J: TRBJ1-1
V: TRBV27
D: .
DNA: TGTGCCAGCAGTTGGACAGTGAACACTGAAGCTTTCTTT
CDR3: CASSWTVNTEAFF

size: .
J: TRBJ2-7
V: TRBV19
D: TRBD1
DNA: TGTGCCAGTAGTCACCCACCGGGACAGTCATCCTACGAGCAGTACTTC
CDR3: CASSHPPGQSSYEQYF

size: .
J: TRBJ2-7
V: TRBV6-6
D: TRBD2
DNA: TGTGCCAGCAGCCCCGCTAGCGGGTCAGGCGAGCAGTACTTC
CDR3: CASSPASGSGEQYF

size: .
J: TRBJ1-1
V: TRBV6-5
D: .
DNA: TGTGCCAGCAGTTACTCACTGGACGGAAACACTGAAGCTTTCTTT
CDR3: CASSYSLDGNTEAFF

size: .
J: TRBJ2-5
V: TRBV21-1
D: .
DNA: TGTGCCAGCAGCAACTTTGCGACAGACCAAGAGACCCAGTACTTC
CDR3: CASSNFATDQETQYF

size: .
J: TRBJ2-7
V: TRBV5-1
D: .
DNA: TGCGCCAGCAGGGCCTCCGCGGGCTCCTACGAGCAGTACTTC
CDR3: CASRASAGSYEQYF

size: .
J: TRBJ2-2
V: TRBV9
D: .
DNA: TGTGCCAGCAGCGTAGATGAGCCTCGGCAGGGGGGGCTGTTTTTT
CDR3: CASSVDEPRQGGLFF

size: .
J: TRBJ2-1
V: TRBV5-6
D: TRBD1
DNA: TGTGCCAGCAGCCTCCCGGACAGGGGTTATAATGAGCAGTTCTTC
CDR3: CASSLPDRGYNEQFF

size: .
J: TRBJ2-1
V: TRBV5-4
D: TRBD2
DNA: TGTGCCAGCAGCTTGGCTCCGGGAGGGGGGGGCGATGAGCAGTTCTTC
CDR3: CASSLAPGGGGDEQFF

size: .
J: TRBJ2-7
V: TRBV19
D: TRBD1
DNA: TGTGCCAGTAGTTTGGACAGGGACGAGCAGTACTTC
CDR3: CASSLDRDEQYF

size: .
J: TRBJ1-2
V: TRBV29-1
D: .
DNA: TGCAGCGTTGTTGGAGGAGACTATGGCTACACCTTC
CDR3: CSVVGGDYGYTF

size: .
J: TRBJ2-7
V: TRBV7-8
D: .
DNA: TGTGCCAGCAGCTGGACCGGGACCTCAGGGAACGAGCAGTACTTC
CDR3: CASSWTGTSGNEQYF

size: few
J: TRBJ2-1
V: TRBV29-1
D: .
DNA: TGCAGCGTTCACGGGGTAAACAATGAGCAGTTCTTC
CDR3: CSVHGVNNEQFF

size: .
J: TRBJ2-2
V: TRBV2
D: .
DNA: TGTGCCAGCGGGCCGGGACTCTACACCGGGGAGCTGTTTTTT
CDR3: CASGPGLYTGELFF

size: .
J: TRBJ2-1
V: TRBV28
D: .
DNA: TGTGCCAGCAGTTTAGGGGCGGGCGGGGCCTCCTACAATGAGCAGTTCTTC
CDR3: CASSLGAGGASYNEQFF

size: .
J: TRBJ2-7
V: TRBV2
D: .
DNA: TGTGCCAGCAGCGTAGACCAGGGGAGGAGCTACGAGCAGTACTTC
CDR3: CASSVDQGRSYEQYF

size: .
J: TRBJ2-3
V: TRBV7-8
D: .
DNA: TGTGCCAGCACCGAGGGGGGGTTCACAGATACGCAGTATTTT
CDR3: CASTEGGFTDTQYF

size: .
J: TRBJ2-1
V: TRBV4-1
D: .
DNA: TGCGCCAGCAGCCAAGGCCAGATCTCCTACAATGAGCAGTTCTTC
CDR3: CASSQGQISYNEQFF

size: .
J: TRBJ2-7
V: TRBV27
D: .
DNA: TGTGCCAGCAGTTTTTTAGGACTCGAGCAGTACTTC
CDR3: CASSFLGLEQYF

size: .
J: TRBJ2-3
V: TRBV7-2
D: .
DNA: TGTGCCAGCAGCTTATACTCCCTGGGGCAGCGCACAGATACGCAGTATTTT
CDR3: CASSLYSLGQRTDTQYF

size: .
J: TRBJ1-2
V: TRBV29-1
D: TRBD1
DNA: TGCAGCGACCGGGACAGGTCTAACTATGGCTACACCTTC
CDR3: CSDRDRSNYGYTF

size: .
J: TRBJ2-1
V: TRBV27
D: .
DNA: TGTGCCAGCAGTTACGACAGAATGGGCTACAATGAGCAGTTCTTC
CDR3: CASSYDRMGYNEQFF

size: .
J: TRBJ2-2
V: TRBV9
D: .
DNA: TGTGCCAGCAGCGTCCCCCGTTTGACTGGGGACACCGGGGAGCTGTTTTTT
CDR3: CASSVPRLTGDTGELFF

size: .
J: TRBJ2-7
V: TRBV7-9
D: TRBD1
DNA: TGTGCCAGCAGCCGGGACAGGCGATACGAGCAGTACTTC
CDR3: CASSRDRRYEQYF

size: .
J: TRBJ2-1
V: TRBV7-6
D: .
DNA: TGTGCCAGCAGCTTAGGGACCTGGGACGAGCAGTTCTTC
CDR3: CASSLGTWDEQFF

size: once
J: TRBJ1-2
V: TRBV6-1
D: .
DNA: TGTGCCAGCAGTGAACCCCGGTTGGGGGAAGGTAATGGCTACACCTTC
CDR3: CASSEPRLGEGNGYTF

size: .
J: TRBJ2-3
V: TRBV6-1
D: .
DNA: TGTGCCAGCCGGTTGGGGACGGCAGATACGCAGTATTTT
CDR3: CASRLGTADTQYF

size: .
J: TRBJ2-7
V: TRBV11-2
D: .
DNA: TGTGCCAGCAGCGCTAGCCCCGGGGGGCACTACGAGCAGTACTTC
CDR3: CASSASPGGHYEQYF

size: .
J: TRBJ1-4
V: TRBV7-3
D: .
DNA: TGTGCCAGCAGCTTTCAGGAAAAACTGTTTTTT
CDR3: CASSFQEKLFF

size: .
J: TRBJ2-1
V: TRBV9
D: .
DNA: TGTGCCAGCAGCGTAGCTGGGACTGCAGTCAATGAGCAGTTCTTC
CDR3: CASSVAGTAVNEQFF

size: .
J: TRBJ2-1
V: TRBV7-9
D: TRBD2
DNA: TGTGCCAGCAACGGCGGGAGGGTGGGAAATGAGCAGTTCTTC
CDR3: CASNGGRVGNEQFF

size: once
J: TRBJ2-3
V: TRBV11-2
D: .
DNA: TGTGCCAGCAGCTACCGGGACTGGCGCACAGATACGCAGTATTTT
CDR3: CASSYRDWRTDTQYF

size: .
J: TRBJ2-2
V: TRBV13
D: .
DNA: TGTGCCAGCAGCTTCAGGCAGGCGCCGAACACCGGGGAGCTGTTTTTT
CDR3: CASSFRQAPNTGELFF

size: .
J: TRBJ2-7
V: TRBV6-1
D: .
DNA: TGTGCCAGCAGTGAGGGGGCTATCTACGAGCAGTACTTC
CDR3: CASSEGAIYEQYF

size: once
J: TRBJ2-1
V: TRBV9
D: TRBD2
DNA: TGTGCCAGCAGCGATAGCGGGGGGCTTTACAATGAGCAGTTCTTC
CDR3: CASSDSGGLYNEQFF

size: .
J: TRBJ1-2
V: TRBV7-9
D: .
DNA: TGTGCCAGCAGATTGCCAGGGTTTGGTAGTGGCTACACCTTC
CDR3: CASRLPGFGSGYTF

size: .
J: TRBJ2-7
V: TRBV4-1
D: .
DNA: TGCGCCAGCAGCCAAGCACCGGGAAGACCCTACGAGCAGTACTTC
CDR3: CASSQAPGRPYEQYF

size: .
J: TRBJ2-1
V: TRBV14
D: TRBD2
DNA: TGTGCCAGCAGCCAAGCACCGGGAGGTGTCAATGAGCAGTTCTTC
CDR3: CASSQAPGGVNEQFF

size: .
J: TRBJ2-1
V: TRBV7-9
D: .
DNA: TGTGCCAGCAGCTTAGGCGCGTTGGTGTACAATGAGCAGTTCTTC
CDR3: CASSLGALVYNEQFF

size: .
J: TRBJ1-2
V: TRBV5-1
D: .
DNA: TGCGCCAGCAGCTTGGAGCAGGGAAGTAACTATGGCTACACCTTC
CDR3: CASSLEQGSNYGYTF

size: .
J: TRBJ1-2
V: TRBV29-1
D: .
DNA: TGCAGCGCTCAGGACAGCTTCTATGGCTACACCTTC
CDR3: CSAQDSFYGYTF

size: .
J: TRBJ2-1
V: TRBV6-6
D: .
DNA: TGTGCCAGCAGTTATTTCGGCAGCAATGAGCAGTTCTTC
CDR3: CASSYFGSNEQFF

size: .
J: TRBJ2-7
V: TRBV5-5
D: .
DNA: TGTGCCAGCAGCTTGGGTGCGGGATCTCCCTACGAGCAGTACTTC
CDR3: CASSLGAGSPYEQYF

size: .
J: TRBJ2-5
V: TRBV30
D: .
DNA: TGTGCCATGAGGATAGCGGTTTGGTCGACCCAGTACTTC
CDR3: CAMRIAVWSTQYF

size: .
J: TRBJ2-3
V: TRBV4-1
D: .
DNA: TGCGCCAGCAGCTCCCACCCAGGGCGTTCCCCCAGAGATACGCAGTATTTT
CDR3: CASSSHPGRSPRDTQYF

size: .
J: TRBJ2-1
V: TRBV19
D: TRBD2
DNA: TGTGCCAGTAGAGCCGCTAGCGGGAACTACAATGAGCAGTTCTTC
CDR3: CASRAASGNYNEQFF

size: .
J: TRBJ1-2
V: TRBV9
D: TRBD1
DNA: TGTGCCAGCAGCGTTACAGGGGGAGATGGCTACACCTTC
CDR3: CASSVTGGDGYTF

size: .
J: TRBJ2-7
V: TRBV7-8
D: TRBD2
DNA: TGTGCCAGCAGCTTAGGGGGGTCTAGCGGTTTTGTGAAGGAGCAGTACTTC
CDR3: CASSLGGSSGFVKEQYF

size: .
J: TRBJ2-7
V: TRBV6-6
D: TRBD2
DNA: TGTGCCAGCAGTTATTGGGCTAGCGGGGATCCCTACGAGCAGTACTTC
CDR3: CASSYWASGDPYEQYF

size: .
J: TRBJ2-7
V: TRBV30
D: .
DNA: TGTGCCTGGATGGGGGACCGGGGGGAGCAGTACTTC
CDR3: CAWMGDRGEQYF